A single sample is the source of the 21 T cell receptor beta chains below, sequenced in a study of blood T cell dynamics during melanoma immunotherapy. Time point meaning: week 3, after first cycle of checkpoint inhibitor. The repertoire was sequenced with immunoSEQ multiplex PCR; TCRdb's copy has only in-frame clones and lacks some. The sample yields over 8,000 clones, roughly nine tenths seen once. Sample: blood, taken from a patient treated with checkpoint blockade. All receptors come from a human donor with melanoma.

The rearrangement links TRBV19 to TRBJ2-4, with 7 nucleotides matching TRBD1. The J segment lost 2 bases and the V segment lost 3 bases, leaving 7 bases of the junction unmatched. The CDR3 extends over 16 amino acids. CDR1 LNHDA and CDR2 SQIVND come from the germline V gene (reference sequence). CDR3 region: CASSISDRWTKNIQYF. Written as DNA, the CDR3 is TGTGCCAGTAGTATTTCGGACAGGTGGACCAAAAACATTCAGTACTTC.

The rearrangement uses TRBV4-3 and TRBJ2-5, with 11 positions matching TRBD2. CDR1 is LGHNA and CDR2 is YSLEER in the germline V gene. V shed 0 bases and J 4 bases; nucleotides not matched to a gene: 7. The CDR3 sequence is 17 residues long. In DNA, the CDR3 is TGCGCCAGCAGCCAAGATGCGACTAGCGGGACGGGAGAGACCCAGTACTTC. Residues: CASSQDATSGTGETQYF.

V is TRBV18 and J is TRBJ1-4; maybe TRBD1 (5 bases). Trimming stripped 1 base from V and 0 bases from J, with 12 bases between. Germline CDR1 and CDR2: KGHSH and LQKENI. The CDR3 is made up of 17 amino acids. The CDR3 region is CASSPQGSKATNEKLFF. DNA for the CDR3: TGTGCCAGCTCACCACAGGGGTCGAAAGCAACTAATGAAAAACTGTTTTTT.

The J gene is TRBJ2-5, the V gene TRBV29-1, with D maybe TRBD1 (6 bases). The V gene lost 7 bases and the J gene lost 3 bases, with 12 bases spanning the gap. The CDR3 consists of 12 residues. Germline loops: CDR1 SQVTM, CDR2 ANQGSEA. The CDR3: CSANRVKETQYF. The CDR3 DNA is TGCAGCGCTAACAGGGTTAAAGAGACCCAGTACTTC.

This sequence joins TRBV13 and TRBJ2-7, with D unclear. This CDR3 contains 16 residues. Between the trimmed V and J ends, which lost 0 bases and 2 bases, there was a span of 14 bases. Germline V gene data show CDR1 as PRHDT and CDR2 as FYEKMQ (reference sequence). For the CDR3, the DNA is TGTGCCAGCAGCTTAGGGACCTCAGCCGCCCCCTACGAGCAGTACTTC. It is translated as CASSLGTSAAPYEQYF.

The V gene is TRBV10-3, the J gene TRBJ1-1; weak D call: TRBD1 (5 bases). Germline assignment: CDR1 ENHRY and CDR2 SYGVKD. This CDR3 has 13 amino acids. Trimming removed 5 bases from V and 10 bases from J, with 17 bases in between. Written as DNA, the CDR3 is TGTGCCATCAGTTTGACAGTAGACGGGGGAGCTTTCTTT. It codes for CAISLTVDGGAFF.

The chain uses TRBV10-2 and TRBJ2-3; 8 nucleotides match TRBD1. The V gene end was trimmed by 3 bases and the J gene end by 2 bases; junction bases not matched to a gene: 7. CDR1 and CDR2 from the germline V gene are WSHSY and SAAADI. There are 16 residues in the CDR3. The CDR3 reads CASSDLGQEFTDTQYF. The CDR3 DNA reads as TGCGCCAGCAGTGACCTGGGACAGGAGTTCACAGATACGCAGTATTTT.

The DNA of the CDR3 is TGCGCCAGTGGTCGGGACAGGGGATTGAATACGCAGTATTTT. Protein: CASGRDRGLNTQYF. The chain employs TRBV10-1 and TRBJ2-3, with 10 bases identical to TRBD1. The CDR3 runs to 14 residues. V lost 9 bases, J lost 7 bases, and 10 bases stayed unmatched. Germline V CDR1 and CDR2: WNHNN, SYGVQD (reference sequence).

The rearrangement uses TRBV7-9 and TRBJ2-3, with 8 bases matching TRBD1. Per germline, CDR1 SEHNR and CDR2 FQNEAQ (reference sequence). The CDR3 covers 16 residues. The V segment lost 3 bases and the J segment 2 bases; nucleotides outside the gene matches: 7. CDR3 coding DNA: TGTGCCAGCAGCTTCACAGGGGGTAGGACCACAGATACGCAGTATTTT. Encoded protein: CASSFTGGRTTDTQYF. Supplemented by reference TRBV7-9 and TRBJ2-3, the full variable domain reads DTGVSQNPRHKITKRGQNVTFRCDPISEHNRLYWYRQTLGQGPEFLTYFQNEAQLEKSRLLSDRFSAERPKGSFSTLEIQRTEQGDSAMYLCASSFTGGRTTDTQYFGPGTRLTVL.

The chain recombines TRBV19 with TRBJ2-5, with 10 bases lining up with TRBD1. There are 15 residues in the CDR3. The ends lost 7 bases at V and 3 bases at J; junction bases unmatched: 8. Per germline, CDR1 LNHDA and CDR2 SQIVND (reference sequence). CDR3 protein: CASMNLGTGEETQYF. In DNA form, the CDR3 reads TGTGCCAGTATGAACCTCGGGACAGGGGAAGAGACCCAGTACTTC.

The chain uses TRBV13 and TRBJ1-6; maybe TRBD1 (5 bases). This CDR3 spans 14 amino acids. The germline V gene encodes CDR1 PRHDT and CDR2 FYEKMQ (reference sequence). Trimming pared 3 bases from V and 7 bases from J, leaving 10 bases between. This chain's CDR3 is CASSFRGPNSPLHF. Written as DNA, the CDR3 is TGTGCCAGCAGCTTTCGGGGACCCAATTCACCCCTCCACTTT.

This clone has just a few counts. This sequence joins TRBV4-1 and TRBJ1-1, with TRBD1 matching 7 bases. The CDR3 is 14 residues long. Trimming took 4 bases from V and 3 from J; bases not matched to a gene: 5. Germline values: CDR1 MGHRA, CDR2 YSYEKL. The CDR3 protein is CASSRSGGDTEAFF. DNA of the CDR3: TGCGCCAGCAGCCGATCAGGGGGGGACACTGAAGCTTTCTTT.

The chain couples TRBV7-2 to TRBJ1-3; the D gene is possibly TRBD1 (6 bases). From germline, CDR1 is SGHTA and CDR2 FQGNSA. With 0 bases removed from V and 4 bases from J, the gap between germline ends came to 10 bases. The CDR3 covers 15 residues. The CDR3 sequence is CASSLAGHQGNTIYF. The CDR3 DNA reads TGTGCCAGCAGCTTAGCGGGACACCAGGGAAACACCATATATTTT.

In DNA, the CDR3 is TGTGCCAGCACCCCTCTAGGGACAGGGATGGAAAAACTGTTTTTT. Translated, it gives CASTPLGTGMEKLFF. This chain links TRBV2 with TRBJ1-4, with 9 positions matching TRBD1. J was trimmed by 8 bases and V by 7 bases; bases with no gene match: 11. Germline V gene sequence: CDR1 SNHLY, CDR2 FYNNEI. The CDR3 extends over 15 amino acids.

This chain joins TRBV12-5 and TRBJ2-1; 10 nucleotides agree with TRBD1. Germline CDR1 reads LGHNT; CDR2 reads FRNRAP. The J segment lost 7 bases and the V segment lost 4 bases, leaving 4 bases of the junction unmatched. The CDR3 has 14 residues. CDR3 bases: TGTGCTAGTGGTTCAGGGACAGGGGTAAATGAGCAGTTCTTC. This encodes CASGSGTGVNEQFF.

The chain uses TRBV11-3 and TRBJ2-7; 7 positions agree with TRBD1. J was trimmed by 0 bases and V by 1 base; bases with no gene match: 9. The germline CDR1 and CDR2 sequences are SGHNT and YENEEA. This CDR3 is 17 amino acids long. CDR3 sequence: CASSLGSDRDNSYEQYF. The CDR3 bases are TGTGCCAGCAGCTTAGGTTCCGACAGGGATAACTCCTACGAGCAGTACTTC.

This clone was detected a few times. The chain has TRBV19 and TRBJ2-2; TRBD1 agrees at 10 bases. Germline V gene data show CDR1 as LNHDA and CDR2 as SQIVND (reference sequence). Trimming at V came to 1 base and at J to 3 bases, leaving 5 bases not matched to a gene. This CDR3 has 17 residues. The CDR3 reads CASSIGSGQGDTGELFF. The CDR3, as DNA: TGTGCCAGTAGTATAGGCTCCGGACAGGGGGACACCGGGGAGCTGTTTTTT.

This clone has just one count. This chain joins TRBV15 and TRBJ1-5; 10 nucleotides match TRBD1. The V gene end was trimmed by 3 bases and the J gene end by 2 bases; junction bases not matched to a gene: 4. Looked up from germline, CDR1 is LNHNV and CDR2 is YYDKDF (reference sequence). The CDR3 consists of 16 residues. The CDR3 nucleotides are TGTGCCACCAGCAGGGAGGGGACAGGGGGCAATCAGCCCCAGCATTTT. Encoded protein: CATSREGTGGNQPQHF.

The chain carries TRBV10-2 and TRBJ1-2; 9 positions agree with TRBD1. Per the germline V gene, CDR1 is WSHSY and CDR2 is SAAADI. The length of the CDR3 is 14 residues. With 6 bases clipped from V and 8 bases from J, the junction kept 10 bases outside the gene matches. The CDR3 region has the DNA TGCGCCAGCAGGACCGGGACAGGGTCGTTCGGCTACACCTTC. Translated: CASRTGTGSFGYTF.

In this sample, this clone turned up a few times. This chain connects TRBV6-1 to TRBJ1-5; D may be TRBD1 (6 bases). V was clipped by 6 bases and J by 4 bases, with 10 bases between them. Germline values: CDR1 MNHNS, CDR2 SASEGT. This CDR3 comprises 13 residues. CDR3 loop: CASSRGLNQPQHF. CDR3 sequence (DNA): TGTGCCAGCAGCAGGGGATTGAATCAGCCCCAGCATTTT.

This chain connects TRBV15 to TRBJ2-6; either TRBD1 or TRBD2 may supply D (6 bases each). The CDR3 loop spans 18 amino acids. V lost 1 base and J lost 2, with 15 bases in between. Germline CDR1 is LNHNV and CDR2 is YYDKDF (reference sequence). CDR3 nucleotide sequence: TGTGCCACCAGCAGAGCGGGGGCGTGGGAGACTGGGGCCAACGTCCTGACTTTC. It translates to CATSRAGAWETGANVLTF. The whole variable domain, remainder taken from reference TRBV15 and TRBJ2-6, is DAMVIQNPRYQVTQFGKPVTLSCSQTLNHNVMYWYQQKSSQAPKLLFHYYDKDFNNEADTPDNFQSRRPNTSFCFLDIRSPGLGDTAMYLCATSRAGAWETGANVLTFGAGSRLTVL.